This TCR beta chain appears in the sequencing data of a study of cytomegalovirus exposure and HLA in healthy donors. Germline loops: CDR1 SGHDT, CDR2 YYEEEE. V lost 0 bases to trimming and J lost 8 bases; unmatched junction nucleotides: 8. This CDR3 comprises 16 residues. Healthy bone marrow donors supplied every sample. A word on this clone: The antigen is not known.

The primer mix had 60 Vbeta and 13 Jbeta primers. TCRdb's table, derived via immunoSEQ multiplex PCR, lists solely in-frame clones and lacks some. The top ten hold about 1.5% of the sample, which has over 150,000 clones, 77% seen once. Points from the study as a whole: TCR beta chain V- and J-gene trimming was linked, in a later analysis, to a missense variant in DCLRE1C. The authors excluded some V segments, including TRBV6-2 and TRBV6-3, as indistinguishable. Looking again later, the authors saw that most CMV-associated TCR beta chains seemed HLA-restricted.

The sequenced sample was PBMCs. The chain has TRBV5-6 and TRBJ2-4, with 10 bases aligning to TRBD1. The TCR sequence derives from a woman between 25 and 40 years old in good health and CMV-seropositive. As DNA, the CDR3 is TGTGCCAGCAGCTTGGGCGGGACAGGGGTATTGGACATTCAGTACTTC. This gives the protein CASSLGGTGVLDIQYF.